The 6 T cell receptor beta chains in this list originate from one sample, sequenced in a study of T cells in Graves' hyperthyroidism and ophthalmopathy (dated by TCRdb to about 2019). The library came from multiplex PCR. Sequencing used an Illumina HiSeq 2000. The TCR beta CDR3 regions were amplified from RNA transcripts. A first-round RT-PCR of the TCR CDR3 used the HTBI primer set with the Qiagen OneStep RT-PCR kit. TCRdb trimmed the raw reads at Q25, called clones with MiXCR and kept productive beta chains. Rows matching on CDR3 protein sequence are summarized as one entry with the most common DNA and genes. The sample profile shows over 150,000 distinct CDR3 sequences; about 18% of them were found once. The ten largest make up roughly 29% of the sample. Sequencing was performed on blood. The source of these receptors is a woman aged 45-59 years with Graves' hyperthyroidism.

On this clonotype: One end of the junction varies from germline; a read error may be responsible. The chain combines TRBV5-1 with TRBJ1-1; D call uncertain. The germline V gene has CDR1 SGHRS and CDR2 YFSETQ. This CDR3 comprises 14 residues. The CDR3 bases are TGCGCCAGCAGCTTGTTGGGAACGGGAACTGGAGCTTTCTTT. It codes for CASSLLGTGTGAFF.

This clonotype was found many times. The rearrangement links TRBV10-3 to TRBJ1-1, with 7 nucleotides matching TRBD1. The CDR3 spans 13 residues. J gave up 5 bases and V 5 bases, and 5 bases lay outside the gene matches. CDR1 and CDR2 (germline): ENHRY, SYGVKD. The CDR3 spells CAISNTGETEAFF. CDR3 DNA: TGTGCCATCAGTAATACAGGGGAAACTGAAGCTTTCTTT.

Ten or more counts support this clonotype. CDR3 nucleotides: TGTGCCAGCAGTTACGAGGGGTACGGCCTTCGGGAGCAGTACTTC. This translates into CASSYEGYGLREQYF. This chain uses TRBV6-5 with TRBJ2-7; tentatively, D is TRBD1 or TRBD2 (5 bases each). The CDR3 runs to 15 residues. The V end was cut by 2 bases, the J end by 7 bases, with 18 bases between. Germline V CDR1 and CDR2: MNHEY, SVGAGI.

In its sample, this clonotype was seen many times. The rearrangement joins TRBV12-3 or TRBV12-4 to TRBJ2-2; no clear D. The CDR3 spans 17 residues. V was pared by 6 bases and J by 6 bases, with 23 bases between. The CDR3 loop is CASRLTRTNSLAGELFF. CDR3 DNA: TGTGCCAGCAGGTTGACCAGGACGAACTCCTTGGCCGGGGAGCTGTTTTTT.

With regard to this clonotype: This may be a read error, as it is one base from a much larger clone. The rearrangement links TRBV7-9 to TRBJ1-4; a possible D gene is TRBD1 (5 bases). Germline CDR1 and CDR2: SEHNR and FQNEAQ (reference sequence). The CDR3 loop spans 13 amino acids. V lost 8 bases and J 5 bases, leaving 12 bases between the germline ends. The CDR3 nucleotides are TGTGCCAGCGACTCGGGACGGAATGAAAAACTGTTTTTT. It encodes CASDSGRNEKLFF.

This clonotype was observed a few times. The chain carries TRBV12-3 or TRBV12-4 and TRBJ2-7, with D perhaps TRBD1 (6 bases). With 8 bases removed from V and 6 bases from J, the gap between germline ends came to 20 bases. The CDR3 loop spans 14 amino acids. This CDR3 reads CASSPGVQGGEQYF. In DNA form, the CDR3 reads TGTGCCAGCTCACCAGGGGTGCAGGGCGGCGAGCAGTACTTC.